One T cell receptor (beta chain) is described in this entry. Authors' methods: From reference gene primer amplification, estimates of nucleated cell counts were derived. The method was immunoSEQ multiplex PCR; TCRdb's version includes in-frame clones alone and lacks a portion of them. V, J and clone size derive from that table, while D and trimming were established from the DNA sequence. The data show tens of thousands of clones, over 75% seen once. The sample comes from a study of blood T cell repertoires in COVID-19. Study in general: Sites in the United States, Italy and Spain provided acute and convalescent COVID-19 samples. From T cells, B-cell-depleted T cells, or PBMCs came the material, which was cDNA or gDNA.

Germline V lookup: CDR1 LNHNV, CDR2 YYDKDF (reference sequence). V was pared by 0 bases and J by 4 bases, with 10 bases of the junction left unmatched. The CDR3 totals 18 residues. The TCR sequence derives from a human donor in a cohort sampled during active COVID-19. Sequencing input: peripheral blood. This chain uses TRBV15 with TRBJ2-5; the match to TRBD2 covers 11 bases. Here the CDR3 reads CATSRDGLAGGLGETQYF. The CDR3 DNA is TGTGCCACCAGCAGAGATGGGCTAGCGGGGGGCCTCGGAGAGACCCAGTACTTC.